A selection of T cell receptor beta chains follows, all from one sample in a study of blood T cell repertoires in COVID-19. Some clones are missing from TCRdb's copy, which holds only in-frame ones; the method was immunoSEQ multiplex PCR. The sample records approximately 400,000 clones, approximately 80% being singletons. Sequenced input: peripheral blood. These receptors were collected from a human donor with acute or convalescent COVID-19. The donor label of this sample is uncertain. Both conserved end residues are part of each CDR3. A D gene is named only where the DNA matches it firmly. The size of a clone is reported for some rows only, either as once, few or many, or as a class for expanded clones.

>TRBV5-1|NA|NA|TRBJ2-1
CASSLGSFPNNEQFF
TGCGCCAGCAGCTTGGGGTCTTTCCCTAACAATGAGCAGTTCTTC
>TRBV3-1/TRBV3-2|NA|once|TRBJ2-7
CASSQSGSSYEQYF
TGTGCCAGCAGCCAATCAGGATCCTCCTACGAGCAGTACTTC
>TRBV6-1|TRBD1|NA|TRBJ2-3
CASSEDRGSTDTQYF
TGTGCCAGCAGTGAGGACAGGGGGAGCACAGATACGCAGTATTTT
>TRBV7-6|TRBD2|NA|TRBJ2-1
CASSAASGSSHNEQFF
TGTGCCAGCAGCGCCGCTAGCGGGAGTTCTCACAATGAGCAGTTCTTC
>TRBV30|NA|NA|TRBJ1-1
CATKGEVSAEAFF
TGTGCCACCAAAGGGGAGGTCAGCGCTGAAGCTTTCTTT
>TRBV10-3|NA|NA|TRBJ1-1
CAISEGGKNTEAFF
TGTGCCATCAGTGAGGGGGGGAAGAACACTGAAGCTTTCTTT
>TRBV19|NA|NA|TRBJ1-2
CASSQTGNYGYTF
TGTGCCAGTAGCCAGACAGGCAACTATGGCTACACCTTC
>TRBV3-1/TRBV3-2|NA|NA|TRBJ1-4
CASSHRGSNEKLFF
TGTGCCAGCAGCCACAGGGGATCTAATGAAAAACTGTTTTTT
>TRBV5-1|TRBD1|NA|TRBJ1-2
CASSTGTGFGYTF
TGCGCCAGCAGCACCGGGACAGGGTTTGGCTACACCTTC
>TRBV18|TRBD1|NA|TRBJ1-1
CASSPIQGASTEAFF
TGTGCCAGCTCACCAATCCAGGGGGCGAGCACTGAAGCTTTCTTT
>TRBV19|NA|NA|TRBJ1-3
CASISRGSSGNTIYF
TGTGCCAGTATCAGTCGAGGGAGCTCTGGAAACACCATATATTTT
>TRBV18|NA|NA|TRBJ1-1
CASSPLADTEAFF
TGTGCCAGCTCACCACTGGCAGACACTGAAGCTTTCTTT
>TRBV27|NA|NA|TRBJ2-2
CASSLTGNAVAGELFF
TGTGCCAGCAGTTTAACGGGGAATGCGGTTGCCGGGGAGCTGTTTTTT
>TRBV5-1|TRBD2|NA|TRBJ2-3
CASSSSGSTDTQYF
TGCGCCAGCAGCTCTAGCGGTAGCACAGATACGCAGTATTTT
>TRBV5-6|NA|NA|TRBJ2-3
CASSLASGASVRDTQYF
TGTGCCAGCAGCTTGGCCAGTGGGGCTAGCGTTAGGGATACGCAGTATTTT
>TRBV19|NA|once|TRBJ2-2
CASSKAAGRRAGELFF
TGTGCCAGTAGTAAGGCTGCGGGAAGGCGGGCTGGGGAGCTGTTTTTT
>TRBV10-2|TRBD1|NA|TRBJ1-1
CASTGQGYTEAFF
TGCGCCAGCACGGGACAGGGTTACACTGAAGCTTTCTTT
>TRBV5-8|TRBD2|NA|TRBJ2-1
CASSRSRGLAGGEFF
TGTGCCAGCAGCCGTAGCCGAGGACTAGCGGGAGGAGAGTTCTTC
>TRBV25-1|TRBD2|few|TRBJ2-2
CASSGPGGPGGELFF
TGTGCCAGCAGTGGTCCGGGGGGGCCCGGCGGGGAGCTGTTTTTT
>TRBV28|NA|NA|TRBJ1-2
CASSLQLNYGYTF
TGTGCCAGCAGTCTACAGCTGAACTATGGCTACACCTTC
>TRBV7-2|TRBD2|NA|TRBJ2-3
CASSFGGGLNTQYF
TGTGCCAGCAGCTTCGGGGGGGGCTTGAATACGCAGTATTTT
>TRBV11-2|NA|NA|TRBJ1-3
CASSLIGGVGNTIYF
TGTGCCAGCAGCTTAATCGGGGGTGTTGGAAACACCATATATTTT
>TRBV29-1|TRBD1|NA|TRBJ2-2
CSVRDRVKNTGELFF
TGCAGCGTGCGGGACAGGGTTAAGAACACCGGGGAGCTGTTTTTT
>TRBV6-6|NA|NA|TRBJ1-5
CASSRRQGNQPQHF
TGTGCCAGCAGCCGTAGACAGGGCAATCAGCCCCAGCATTTT
>TRBV29-1|TRBD1|NA|TRBJ2-3
CSVQSRGRLLTQYF
TGCAGCGTTCAATCCAGGGGGCGCCTTCTTACGCAGTATTTT
>TRBV5-1|TRBD1|NA|TRBJ1-4
CASSLTGAQSNEKLFF
TGCGCCAGCAGCTTAACAGGGGCCCAGTCTAATGAAAAACTGTTTTTT
>TRBV11-2|NA|NA|TRBJ2-7
CASSLGDTFYEQYF
TGTGCCAGCAGCTTAGGAGATACTTTTTACGAGCAGTACTTC
>TRBV11-2|NA|NA|TRBJ2-7
CASSLSDSYEQYF
TGTGCCAGCAGCTTAAGCGACTCCTACGAGCAGTACTTC
>TRBV19|NA|NA|TRBJ2-5
CASSTSRTAQETQYF
TGTGCCAGTAGTACCTCTCGGACAGCCCAAGAGACCCAGTACTTC
>TRBV9|TRBD1|NA|TRBJ1-5
CASSVSYRGGSNQPQHF
TGTGCCAGCAGCGTATCATACAGGGGGGGATCCAATCAGCCCCAGCATTTT
>TRBV28|NA|NA|TRBJ1-1
CASTPLNSPEAFF
TGTGCCAGCACCCCGCTTAACTCTCCTGAAGCTTTCTTT
>TRBV18|NA|NA|TRBJ1-6
CASSMVEGPYNSPLHF
TGTGCCAGCTCCATGGTCGAGGGCCCCTATAATTCACCCCTCCACTTT
>TRBV30|NA|NA|TRBJ2-5
CAWSGLEETQYF
TGTGCCTGGAGTGGACTAGAGGAGACCCAGTACTTC
>TRBV19|NA|NA|TRBJ1-2
CASSIVRGAGGYTF
TGTGCCAGTAGTATAGTAAGGGGCGCAGGGGGCTACACCTTC